The count of the clone carrying this TCR beta chain is one. The data stem from a study of blood T cell repertoires in COVID-19. About the study: Sites across the United States, Italy and Spain contributed samples from acute and convalescent COVID-19. Nucleic acid was either cDNA or gDNA, and it came from T cells, B-cell-depleted T cells, or PBMCs.

Trimming took off 9 bases at V and 3 bases at J, with 23 bases between the two ends. This CDR3 region has 16 residues. CDR1 and CDR2 from the germline V gene are MDHEN and SYDVKM. In the authors' workflow: The authors estimated nucleated cell counts from reference gene primer amplification. Assay used: immunoSEQ multiplex PCR; TCRdb lists only in-frame clones, some missing. Clonal size and the V and J genes are those of that table, whereas D and trimming came from the DNA. Here the sample spans roughly 360,000 clones, 81% being singletons. This chain uses TRBV28 with TRBJ1-2, with D perhaps matching TRBD1 (6 bases). The origin of this receptor is a human donor with acute or convalescent COVID-19. The donor label of this sample is uncertain. Sample: peripheral blood. The CDR3 reads CARFYRVGVGDYGYTF. CDR3 DNA sequence: TGTGCCAGGTTTTACAGGGTCGGGGTAGGCGACTATGGCTACACCTTC.